This T cell receptor (beta chain) was observed in a study of Graves' ophthalmopathy and Graves' hyperthyroidism. V was clipped by 7 bases and J by 3 bases, with 18 bases between them. The CDR3 contains 15 residues. CDR1 SGHTA and CDR2 FQGNSA come from the germline V gene. CDR3 regions of TCR beta were amplified from RNA transcripts. First-round RT-PCR relied on HTBI primers, and a second-round multiplex PCR came next. TCRdb re-derived calls from the multiplex PCR reads in MiXCR, one entry per CDR3 protein. The table lists about 640,000 distinct CDR3 sequences, over 40% of them singletons, with more than 2.5% in the top ten.

This rearrangement joins TRBV7-2 to TRBJ1-1; D gene ambiguous. This clonotype was sampled from an adult man with Graves' ophthalmopathy. Sequencing was done on a sample of peripheral blood. CDR3 DNA sequence: TGTGCCAGCAAGCTTGTGGGGTGGTCGGACACTGAAGCTTTCTTT. It encodes CASKLVGWSDTEAFF.